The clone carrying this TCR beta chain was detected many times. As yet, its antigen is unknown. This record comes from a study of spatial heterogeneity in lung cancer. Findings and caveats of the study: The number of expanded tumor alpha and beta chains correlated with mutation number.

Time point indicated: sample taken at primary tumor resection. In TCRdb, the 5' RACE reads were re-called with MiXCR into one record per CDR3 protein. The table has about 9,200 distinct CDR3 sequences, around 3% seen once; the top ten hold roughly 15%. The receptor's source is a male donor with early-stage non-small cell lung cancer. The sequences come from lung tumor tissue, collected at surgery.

The DNA for the CDR3 is TGTGCCATCAGTGAGTCCGGCCCTCTAACGCTGTTTTTT. It specifies CAISESGPLTLFF. The genes are TRBV10-3 and TRBJ1-4; D not resolved. The CDR3 runs 13 residues. Germline V CDR1 and CDR2: ENHRY, SYGVKD. V lost 0 bases, J lost 14 bases, and 13 bases lay in between.